A single sample gave rise to the 9 T cell receptor beta chains below, sequenced in a study of T cell responses to AZD1222 COVID-19 vaccine. The table came from immunoSEQ multiplex PCR; TCRdb's copy has only in-frame clones and leaves some out. The sample yields about 200,000 clones, approximately 94% seen once. This specimen consisted of peripheral blood, obtained 28 days after the second AZD1222 dose. These receptors were taken from an adult who received the AZD1222 COVID-19 vaccine.

V and J are TRBV9 and TRBJ1-1; 7 nucleotides align to TRBD1. CDR1 is SGDLS, CDR2 YYNGEE, per germline. The V gene end was trimmed by 3 bases and the J gene end by 10 bases; junction bases not matched to a gene: 9. CDR3 size: 13 residues. The CDR3 protein is CASSADREWRAFF. In DNA form, the CDR3 reads TGTGCCAGCAGCGCAGACAGGGAATGGCGAGCTTTCTTT.

V gene TRBV9 combines with J gene TRBJ2-7; D might be TRBD2 (5 bases). V was shortened by 0 bases and J by 3 bases, with 13 bases between the two germline ends. Germline-derived CDR1 and CDR2 are SGDLS and YYNGEE. The CDR3 contains 15 residues. CDR3 protein: CASSVDSGSFYEQYF. The CDR3 DNA is TGTGCCAGCAGCGTAGACTCTGGGAGCTTCTACGAGCAGTACTTC.

The chain has TRBV27 and TRBJ2-6; D is uncertain. Germline V lookup: CDR1 MNHEY, CDR2 SMNVEV (reference sequence). V was clipped by 6 bases and J by 4 bases, with 7 bases between them. This CDR3 has 13 amino acids. This CDR3 reads CASRTSGANVLTF. CDR3 nucleotides: TGTGCCAGCAGGACCTCCGGGGCCAACGTCCTGACTTTC.

This clone appeared once. The J gene is TRBJ2-2, the V gene TRBV27, with TRBD1 identical over 8 bases. CDR1 is MNHEY, CDR2 SMNVEV, per germline (reference sequence). The length of the CDR3 is 15 residues. V lost 8 bases and J lost 6; bases outside the gene matches: 11. For the CDR3, the DNA is TGTGCCAGCTCTTCAATCAGGGGGCGCGCCGGGGAGCTGTTTTTT. This gives the protein CASSSIRGRAGELFF.

This chain uses TRBV19 with TRBJ1-4, with 9 nucleotides matching TRBD1. J gave up 7 bases and V 4 bases, and 4 bases lay outside the gene matches. This CDR3 spans 14 amino acids. Germline V gene sequence: CDR1 LNHDA, CDR2 SQIVND (reference sequence). The CDR3 spells CASSTQGAGEKLFF. In DNA form, the CDR3 reads TGTGCCAGTAGTACACAGGGGGCTGGTGAAAAACTGTTTTTT. The full variable domain, rest sourced from reference TRBV19 and TRBJ1-4, is DGGITQSPKYLFRKEGQNVTLSCEQNLNHDAMYWYRQDPGQGLRLIYYSQIVNDFQKGDIAEGYSVSREKKESFPLTVTSAQKNPTAFYLCASSTQGAGEKLFFGSGTQLSVL.

V gene TRBV27 combines with J gene TRBJ1-1; 8 bases are shared with TRBD1. Germline-derived CDR1 and CDR2 are MNHEY and SMNVEV (reference sequence). J gave up 5 bases and V 5 bases, and 16 bases lay outside the gene matches. The CDR3 extends over 17 amino acids. The CDR3 DNA sequence: TGTGCCAGCAGTCCGTCCCCCAGGGGGCGCGGGTATACTGAAGCTTTCTTT. It codes for CASSPSPRGRGYTEAFF.

The rearrangement uses TRBV7-3 and TRBJ2-1, with D perhaps matching TRBD1 (5 bases). This CDR3 contains 13 residues. The V gene's germline CDR1 is SGHTA and CDR2 FQGTGA. V was shortened by 2 bases and J by 7 bases, with 9 bases between the two germline ends. This chain's CDR3 is CASSLGAGNEQFF. CDR3 DNA sequence: TGTGCCAGCAGCTTAGGGGCAGGGAATGAGCAGTTCTTC.

V gene TRBV5-1 combines with J gene TRBJ1-2, with D perhaps TRBD1 (5 bases). This CDR3 region has 15 residues. From germline, CDR1 is SGHRS and CDR2 YFSETQ. Trimming stripped 0 bases from V and 1 base from J, with 10 bases between. This CDR3 is CASSLDGQFNYGYTF. In DNA form, the CDR3 reads TGCGCCAGCAGCTTGGACGGACAATTTAACTATGGCTACACCTTC.

The CDR3: CASSLVDLYGYTF. The DNA of the CDR3 is TGTGCCAGCAGTTTGGTTGACCTCTATGGCTACACCTTC. The chain links TRBV6-1 to TRBJ1-2; D ambiguous. The CDR3 is made up of 13 amino acids. The V and J ends lost 5 bases and 4 bases respectively, with 11 bases between them. Germline V gene sequence: CDR1 MNHNS, CDR2 SASEGT.